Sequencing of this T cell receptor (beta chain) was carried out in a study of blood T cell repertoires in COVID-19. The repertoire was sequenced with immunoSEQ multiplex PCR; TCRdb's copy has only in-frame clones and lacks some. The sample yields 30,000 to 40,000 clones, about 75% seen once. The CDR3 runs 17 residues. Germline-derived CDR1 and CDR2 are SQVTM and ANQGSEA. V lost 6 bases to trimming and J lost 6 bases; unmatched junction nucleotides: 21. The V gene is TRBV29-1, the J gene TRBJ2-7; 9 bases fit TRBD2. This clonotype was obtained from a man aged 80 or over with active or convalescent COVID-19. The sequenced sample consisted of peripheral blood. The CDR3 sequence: CSVTGLASPHYSLEQYF. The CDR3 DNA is TGCAGCGTCACGGGACTAGCATCCCCCCACTACTCCCTCGAGCAGTACTTC.